This TCR beta chain originates from a study of T cell responses to AZD1222 COVID-19 vaccine. Repertoires were generated with immunoSEQ multiplex PCR, while TCRdb's copy carries only in-frame clones and drops some. The sample lists 150,000 to 200,000 clones, nearly 95% occurring once. Study-wide results and limits: White British donors predominated, females outnumbered males, and clonal diversity was possibly underestimated. Spike-specific TCR depth and breadth grew after two AZD1222 doses.

This clone was counted once. Its specificity is unknown. Germline CDR1 and CDR2: MGHRA and YSYEKL. CDR3 length: 16 residues. The junction had 5 bases not matched to a gene; V was cut back by 5 bases and J by 0 bases. This sequence originates from an adult in good health. The chain carries TRBV4-1 and TRBJ2-2; 8 nucleotides agree with TRBD2. Sequenced here: peripheral blood, sampled on day 0 of AZD1222 vaccination. The CDR3 protein is CASSSREGPNTGELFF. The CDR3 coding sequence is TGCGCCAGCAGCTCCCGGGAGGGACCGAACACCGGGGAGCTGTTTTTT.